The present entry profiles one T cell receptor beta chain with its context. The data originate from a study of blood T cell repertoires in COVID-19. Study in general: COVID-19 samples, acute and convalescent, were from the United States, Italy and Spain.

Assay used: immunoSEQ multiplex PCR; TCRdb lists only in-frame clones, some missing. This table has under 350,000 clones, around nine tenths appearing once. Per the germline V gene, CDR1 is MNHEY and CDR2 is SMNVEV (reference sequence). This CDR3 contains 16 residues. V trimming: 3 bases; J trimming: 8 bases; junction bases outside the gene matches: 10. The chain is built from TRBV27 and TRBJ2-1; the match to TRBD2 covers 10 bases. Sequenced input: PBMCs or T cells enriched from blood (not recorded which). This TCR derives from a young woman who had recovered from COVID-19. The CDR3 nucleotides are TGTGCCAGCAGTTTTCATTTAGCGGGAGGATCGGATGAGCAGTTCTTC. It yields the protein CASSFHLAGGSDEQFF.